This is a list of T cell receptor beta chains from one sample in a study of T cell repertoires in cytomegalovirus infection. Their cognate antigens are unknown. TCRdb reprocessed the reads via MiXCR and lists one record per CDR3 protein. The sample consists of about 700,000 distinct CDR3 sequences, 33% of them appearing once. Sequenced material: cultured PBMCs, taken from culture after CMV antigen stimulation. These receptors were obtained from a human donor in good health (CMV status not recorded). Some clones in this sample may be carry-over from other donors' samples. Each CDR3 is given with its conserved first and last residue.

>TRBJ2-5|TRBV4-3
CASSQGGSGGETQYF
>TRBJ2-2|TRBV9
CASSGTRTNTGELFF
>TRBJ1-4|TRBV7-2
CASSYAGTGDYGLFF
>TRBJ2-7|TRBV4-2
CASSQSGRFYYEQYF
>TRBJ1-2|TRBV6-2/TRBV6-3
CASSYYNTGAGGYTF
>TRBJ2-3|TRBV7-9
CASSSLAADTQYF
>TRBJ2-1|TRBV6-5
CASSSGHQQFF
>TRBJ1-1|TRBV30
CAWKGGRGARAFF
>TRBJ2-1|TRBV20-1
CSASGGENNEQFF
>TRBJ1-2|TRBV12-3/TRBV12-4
CASSRTRTGGERYGYTF
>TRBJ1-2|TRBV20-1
CSARRGLSYGYTF
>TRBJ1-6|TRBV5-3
CASTLQGGSSYNSPLHF
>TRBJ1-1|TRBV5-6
CASSSGTGGYGAFF
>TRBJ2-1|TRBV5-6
CASSGTFYNEQFF
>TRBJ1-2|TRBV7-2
CASSLRDRAGGYTF
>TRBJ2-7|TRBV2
CASSEGLAWEQYF
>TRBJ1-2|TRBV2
CASSWTTGILVGGYTF
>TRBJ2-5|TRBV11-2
CASSQAGRRRTQYF
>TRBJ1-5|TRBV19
CASQDISNQPQHF
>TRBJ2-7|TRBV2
CAAGSTYEQYF
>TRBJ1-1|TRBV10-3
CAIRAGTGSPEAFF
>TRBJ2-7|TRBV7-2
CASSPDRGRAYEQYF
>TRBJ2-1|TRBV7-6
CASSETSGRAYEQFF
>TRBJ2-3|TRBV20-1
CSASPEASGKTDTQYF
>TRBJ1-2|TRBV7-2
CASSPGTGGPRYTF
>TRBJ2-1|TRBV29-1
CSVAGISYNEQFF
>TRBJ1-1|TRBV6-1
CASGRTGRYTEAFF
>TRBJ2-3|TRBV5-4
CASSTGLDRGSADTQYF
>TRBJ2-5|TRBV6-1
CASSEGPEETQYF
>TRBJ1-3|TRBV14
CASSPGQGPFVGNTIYF
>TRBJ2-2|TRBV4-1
CASSESPLGTGELFF
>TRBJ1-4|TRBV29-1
CSVETPDSEKLFF
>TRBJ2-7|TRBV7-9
CASSLTGVNYEQYF
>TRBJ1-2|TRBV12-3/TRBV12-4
CACRGGDGYTF
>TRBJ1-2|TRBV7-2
CASSLGPGGDGYTF
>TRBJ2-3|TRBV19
CASTQGRGGSDTQYF
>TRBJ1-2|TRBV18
CASSPGQLQEQGYTF
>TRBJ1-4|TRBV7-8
CASSSTGTNEKLFF
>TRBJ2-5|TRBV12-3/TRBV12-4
CASSTRLGREETQYF